The rows below give T cell receptor beta chains drawn from one sample of a study of long-term antiretroviral therapy in people with HIV. Generated by immunoSEQ multiplex PCR, the TCRdb table keeps only in-frame clones and is missing some. The repertoire includes 19,000 or so clones, less than 85% of them detected once, and around 10% sits in the top ten. Sequenced material: unsorted PBMCs, taken 0.2 years after starting antiretroviral therapy. The source is a woman aged 35 to 49 with HIV. CDR3s include the opening cysteine and the closing phenylalanine or tryptophan. Each record gives: V gene, clone size, J gene, D gene, CDR3 DNA, CDR3 protein. A D gene is named only where the DNA matches it firmly. Where a row states a size, it is once, few, many or the class of an expanded clone; other rows omit it.

TRBV7-2,.,TRBJ1-1,.,TGTGCCAGCAGCCTAATTGGGCCGGCCGGCTGGAACACTGAAGCTTTCTTT,CASSLIGPAGWNTEAFF
TRBV6-1,.,TRBJ1-2,TRBD1,TGTGCCAGCAGGGGGGACAGCCTTTACTATGGCTACACCTTC,CASRGDSLYYGYTF
TRBV19,.,TRBJ1-1,.,TGTGCCAGTAGTGAAACGAGGGGCAGTTTTTCAGTGACTGAAGCTTTCTTT,CASSETRGSFSVTEAFF
TRBV27,.,TRBJ2-7,TRBD1,TGTGCCAGCAGTTGGACAGGGGGCTTCGAGCAGTACTTC,CASSWTGGFEQYF
TRBV27,.,TRBJ2-1,TRBD2,TGTGCCAGCAGTGTCCGGACTAGCGGGAGATCGAATGAGCAGTTCTTC,CASSVRTSGRSNEQFF
TRBV6-1,.,TRBJ1-5,.,TGTGCCAGCAGTACGTATCAGCCCCAGCATTTT,CASSTYQPQHF
TRBV4-3,.,TRBJ1-2,TRBD1,TGCGCCAGCAGCCCCGGGACAGCTGGATATGGCTACACCTTC,CASSPGTAGYGYTF
TRBV30,.,TRBJ1-6,.,TGTGCCTGGAGTATGTACGGGGGGGCCTATAATTCACCCCTCCACTTT,CAWSMYGGAYNSPLHF
TRBV5-4,.,TRBJ2-7,.,TGTGCCAGCAGCTTGTACTGGCGGCGTAACGAGCAGTACTTC,CASSLYWRRNEQYF
TRBV9,.,TRBJ2-1,TRBD1,TGTGCCAGCAGCGCCGAGGGGGCGTCCTACAATGAGCAGTTCTTC,CASSAEGASYNEQFF
TRBV5-1,.,TRBJ1-3,.,TGCGCCAGCAGCCTGGACGCGAGCTCTGGAAACACCATATATTTT,CASSLDASSGNTIYF
TRBV18,.,TRBJ1-1,.,TGTGCCAGCTCCCCAGATATGAACACTGAAGCTTTCTTT,CASSPDMNTEAFF
TRBV4-2,.,TRBJ1-2,.,TGTGCCAGCAGCCACGGAGGGGAGGACTATGGCTACACCTTC,CASSHGGEDYGYTF
TRBV18,.,TRBJ2-4,.,TGTGCCAGCTCACCTGAGATCGTTCAGTACTTC,CASSPEIVQYF
TRBV7-9,few,TRBJ1-2,TRBD1,TGTGCCAGCAGCCGACAGGGATTTGGCTACACCTTC,CASSRQGFGYTF
TRBV4-3,.,TRBJ1-4,.,TGCGCCAGCAGCCAAGAAAGGAGGGAAAAACTGTTTTTT,CASSQERREKLFF
TRBV27,few,TRBJ2-7,.,TGTGCCAGCGGTACCCACCCCTCCTACGAGCAGTACTTC,CASGTHPSYEQYF
TRBV7-8,.,TRBJ1-1,.,TGTGCCAGCAGCTTAGGGTGGCCTGAAGCTTTCTTT,CASSLGWPEAFF
TRBV4-1,.,TRBJ2-7,TRBD1,TGCGCCAGCAGCCCCTACCCCGGGACAGGGGGCTACGAGCAGTACTTC,CASSPYPGTGGYEQYF
TRBV7-9,.,TRBJ2-1,TRBD2,TGTGCCTCGACTAGCCCTTTTCATGAGCAGTTCTTC,CASTSPFHEQFF
TRBV4-1,.,TRBJ2-7,TRBD2,TGCGCCAGCAGCCAAGGCGGACTAGCCCAAGACATGTACTTC,CASSQGGLAQDMYF
TRBV9,.,TRBJ1-1,TRBD1,TGTGCCAGCAGCGACGAAACAGGGGAGGTGGAGAACACTGAAGCTTTCTTT,CASSDETGEVENTEAFF
TRBV6-5,.,TRBJ1-1,TRBD1,TGTGCCAGCAGTTCCACAGGGGGCCCCACTGAAGCTTTCTTT,CASSSTGGPTEAFF
TRBV7-8,.,TRBJ2-3,.,TGTGCCAGCAGCTTAGAGTGGGGAAGCACAGATACGCAGTATTTT,CASSLEWGSTDTQYF
TRBV5-4,.,TRBJ1-1,TRBD1,TGTGCCAGCAGTCCACAGGGGCGGACTGACACTGAAGCTTTCTTT,CASSPQGRTDTEAFF
TRBV14,medium-sized,TRBJ1-2,.,TGTGCCAGCAGCCAAGAATCGGCAGACTATGGCTACACCTTC,CASSQESADYGYTF
TRBV7-9,.,TRBJ2-7,.,TGTGCCAGCAGCTTTTGGGAGGAAGTTTACGAGCAGTACTTC,CASSFWEEVYEQYF
TRBV9,.,TRBJ2-7,.,TGTGCCAGCAGCGTAGGGGGGTTCACCTACGAGCAGTACTTC,CASSVGGFTYEQYF
TRBV29-1,.,TRBJ1-5,.,TGCAGCGTTGAAGAGGACAGCAATCAGCCCCAGCATTTT,CSVEEDSNQPQHF
TRBV9,.,TRBJ2-2,.,TGTGCCAGCAGCGTAGGAGTGACCGGGGAGCTGTTTTTT,CASSVGVTGELFF
TRBV28,once,TRBJ2-2,.,TGTGCCAGCAGTTTGATCCGGAACACCGGGGAGCTGTTTTTT,CASSLIRNTGELFF
TRBV7-2,.,TRBJ2-1,TRBD1,TGTGCCAGCAGCCTGACAGGGGGCCGTTTCGATGAGCAGTTCTTC,CASSLTGGRFDEQFF
TRBV6-5,.,TRBJ2-7,.,TGTGCCAGCAGTCCGACGAACGACTACGAGCAGTACTTC,CASSPTNDYEQYF
TRBV2,.,TRBJ2-3,TRBD1,TGTGCCAGCAGCGGGACAGGGGTAGGCACAGATACGCAGTATTTT,CASSGTGVGTDTQYF
TRBV4-1,.,TRBJ2-7,.,TGCGCCAGCAGCCAAGATCGAATCAGTTACTACGAGCAGTACTTC,CASSQDRISYYEQYF
TRBV7-2,.,TRBJ2-7,.,TGTGCCAGCAGCAGGGTTTCTAGCGTCAGGGCCGAGCAGTACTTC,CASSRVSSVRAEQYF
TRBV13,.,TRBJ1-3,.,TGTGCCAGCAGCTTACTCGAGGGTTTCGAAAACACCATATATTTT,CASSLLEGFENTIYF
TRBV6-1,few,TRBJ2-7,.,TGTGCCAGCAGTGAACATGGGGTGGGGTACGAGCAGTACTTC,CASSEHGVGYEQYF
TRBV15,.,TRBJ1-3,.,TGTGCCACCAGCAGGGGTCTCTCTGGAAACACCATATATTTT,CATSRGLSGNTIYF
TRBV6-4,.,TRBJ1-5,TRBD1,TGTGCCAGCGCACAGGGGGCCGAGCAGCCCCAGCATTTT,CASAQGAEQPQHF
TRBV12-5,.,TRBJ2-7,.,TGTGCTAGTGGACACCTCCTCTACGAGCAGTACTTC,CASGHLLYEQYF
TRBV7-2,.,TRBJ2-3,TRBD1,TGTGCCAGCAGCCGGGACAGTGGCACGGATACGCAGTATTTT,CASSRDSGTDTQYF
TRBV28,.,TRBJ1-4,.,TGTGCCAGCATCGCCGGGGGGGTATCCGAAAAACTGTTTTTT,CASIAGGVSEKLFF
TRBV20-1,.,TRBJ1-4,.,TGCAGTGCTAGGGGTGGAGAAAAACTGTTTTTT,CSARGGEKLFF
TRBV19,.,TRBJ2-3,TRBD1,TGTGCCAGTACTCCACAGGGGGCAGATACGCAGTATTTT,CASTPQGADTQYF
TRBV4-1,.,TRBJ1-1,.,TGCGCCAGCAGCCAATCGACAGAGGAGAACACTGAAGCTTTCTTT,CASSQSTEENTEAFF
TRBV6-5,once,TRBJ2-7,TRBD1,TGTGCCAGCAGTAGAACGGGACAGGGCTCCGAGCAGTACTTC,CASSRTGQGSEQYF
TRBV30,.,TRBJ1-1,.,TGTGCCTGGAGTTACAACCATGAAGCTTTCTTT,CAWSYNHEAFF
TRBV7-6,few,TRBJ2-7,.,TGTGCCAGCAGCTTCGGGGAACGATACGAGCAGTACTTC,CASSFGERYEQYF
TRBV4-3,.,TRBJ1-1,.,TGCGCCAGCAGCCAAGAAGGCGCTGAAGCTTTCTTT,CASSQEGAEAFF
TRBV18,.,TRBJ1-2,TRBD1,TGTGCCAGCTCACCCTCGGACAGGCCTTATGGCTACACCTTC,CASSPSDRPYGYTF
TRBV7-8,.,TRBJ2-1,.,TGTGCCAGCAGCTTAGTGGGCTCCTTAAATGAGCAGTTCTTC,CASSLVGSLNEQFF
TRBV30,.,TRBJ2-1,TRBD2,TGTGCCTGGAGTGAATCTCTCCTTAGCGGGAGGCTTAGTCGGGAGCAGTTCTTC,CAWSESLLSGRLSREQFF
TRBV7-8,.,TRBJ2-7,.,TGTGCCAGCAGCTTAGAATTGGCGTATACCTACGAGCAGTACTTC,CASSLELAYTYEQYF
TRBV25-1,.,TRBJ2-1,TRBD1,TGTGCCAGCAGTGAATATAAAGGGGGCGGTGAGCAGTTCTTC,CASSEYKGGGEQFF